This TCR beta chain was captured in a study of beta chain features in type 1 diabetes. Points from the study as a whole: Among patients with Type 1 diabetes, TCRB CDR3s were moderately but significantly shorter in every one of the four CD4+ subsets.

A few counts support this clone. Antigen specificity is unknown. The V end was cut by 0 bases, the J end by 4 bases, with 11 bases between. Germline CDR1 is LGHNA and CDR2 is YNFKEQ. The length of the CDR3 is 15 residues. cDNA synthesis used the whole RNA isolate, giving expressed TCRB sequences. Libraries were prepared by immunoSEQ multiplex PCR; TCRdb keeps only in-frame clonotypes and omits some of them. The sample holds about 260,000 clones, about a fifth seen once. Sequenced sample: naive CD4+ T cells from blood. The source is a middle-aged woman with type 1 diabetes. This chain links TRBV4-2 with TRBJ2-3; D might be TRBD2 (5 bases). The CDR3 is CASSQDLLASDTQYF. CDR3 DNA: TGTGCCAGCAGCCAAGATCTTCTAGCATCAGATACGCAGTATTTT.